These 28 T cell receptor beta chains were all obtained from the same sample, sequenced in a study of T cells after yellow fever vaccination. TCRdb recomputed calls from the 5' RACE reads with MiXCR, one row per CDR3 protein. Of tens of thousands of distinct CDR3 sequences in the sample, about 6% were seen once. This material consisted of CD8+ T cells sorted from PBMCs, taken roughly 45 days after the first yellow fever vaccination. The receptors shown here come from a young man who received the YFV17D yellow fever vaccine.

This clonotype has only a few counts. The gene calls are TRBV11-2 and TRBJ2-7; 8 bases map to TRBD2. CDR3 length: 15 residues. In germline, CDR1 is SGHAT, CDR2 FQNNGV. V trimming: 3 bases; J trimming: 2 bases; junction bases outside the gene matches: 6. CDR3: CASSFGGGLTYEQYV. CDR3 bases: TGTGCCAGCAGCTTCGGGGGGGGCCTTACCTACGAGCAGTACGTC.

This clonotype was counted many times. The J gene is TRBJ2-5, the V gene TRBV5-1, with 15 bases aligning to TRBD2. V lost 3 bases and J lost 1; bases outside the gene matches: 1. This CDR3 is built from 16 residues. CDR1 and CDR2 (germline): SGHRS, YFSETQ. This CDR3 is CASSWTSGGVQETQYF. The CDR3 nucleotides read TGCGCCAGCAGCTGGACTAGCGGGGGGGTCCAAGAGACCCAGTACTTC.

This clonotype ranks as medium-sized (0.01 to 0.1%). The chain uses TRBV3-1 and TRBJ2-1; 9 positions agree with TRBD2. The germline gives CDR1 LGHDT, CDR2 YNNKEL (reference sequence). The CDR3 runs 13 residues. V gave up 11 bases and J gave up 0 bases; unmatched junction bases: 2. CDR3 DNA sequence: TGTGCCGCGGGGGGGAGCTCCTACAATGAGCAGTTCTTC. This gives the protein CAAGGSSYNEQFF.

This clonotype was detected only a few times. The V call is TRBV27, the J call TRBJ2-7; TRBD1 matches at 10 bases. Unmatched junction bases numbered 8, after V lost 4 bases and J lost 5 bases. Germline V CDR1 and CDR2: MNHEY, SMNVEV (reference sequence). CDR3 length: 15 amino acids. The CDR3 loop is CASSSSRQGANEQYF. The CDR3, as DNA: TGTGCCAGCAGTTCGTCCCGACAGGGGGCCAACGAGCAGTACTTC.

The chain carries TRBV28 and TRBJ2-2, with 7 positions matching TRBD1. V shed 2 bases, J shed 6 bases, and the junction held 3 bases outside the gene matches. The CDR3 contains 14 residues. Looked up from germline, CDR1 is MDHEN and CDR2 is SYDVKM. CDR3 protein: CASSLRQGSGELFF. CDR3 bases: TGTGCCAGCAGTTTACGACAGGGTTCCGGGGAGCTGTTTTTT.

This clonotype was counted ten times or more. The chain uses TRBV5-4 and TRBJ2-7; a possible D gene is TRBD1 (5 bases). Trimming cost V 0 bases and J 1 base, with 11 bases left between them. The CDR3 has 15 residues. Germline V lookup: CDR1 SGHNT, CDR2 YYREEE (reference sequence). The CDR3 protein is CASSLGWGPSYEQYF. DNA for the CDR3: TGTGCCAGCAGCTTGGGCTGGGGCCCTTCCTACGAGCAGTACTTC.

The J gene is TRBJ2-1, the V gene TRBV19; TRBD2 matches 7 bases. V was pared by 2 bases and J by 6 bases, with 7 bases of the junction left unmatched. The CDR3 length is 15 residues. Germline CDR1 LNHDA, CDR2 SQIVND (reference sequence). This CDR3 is CASSIMGGGSNEQFF. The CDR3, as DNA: TGTGCCAGTAGTATAATGGGGGGGGGGAGCAATGAGCAGTTCTTC.

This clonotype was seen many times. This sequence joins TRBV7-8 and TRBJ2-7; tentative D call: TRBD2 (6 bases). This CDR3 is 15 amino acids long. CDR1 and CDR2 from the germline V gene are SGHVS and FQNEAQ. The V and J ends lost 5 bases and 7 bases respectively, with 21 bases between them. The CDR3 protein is CASSRGAGRKEEQYF. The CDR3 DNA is TGTGCCAGCAGCCGAGGGGCGGGGAGAAAGGAGGAGCAGTACTTC. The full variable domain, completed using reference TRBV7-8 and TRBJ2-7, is GAGVSQSPRYKVAKRGQDVALRCDPISGHVSLFWYQQALGQGPEFLTYFQNEAQLDKSGLPSDRFFAERPEGSVSTLKIQRTQQEDSAVYLCASSRGAGRKEEQYFGPGTRLTVT.

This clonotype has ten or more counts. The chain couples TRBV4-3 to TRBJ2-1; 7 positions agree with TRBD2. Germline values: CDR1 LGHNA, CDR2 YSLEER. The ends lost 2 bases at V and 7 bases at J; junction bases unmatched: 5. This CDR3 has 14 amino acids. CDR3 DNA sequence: TGCGCCAGCAGCCAACTTAACGGGGGGAATGAGCAGTTCTTC. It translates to CASSQLNGGNEQFF.

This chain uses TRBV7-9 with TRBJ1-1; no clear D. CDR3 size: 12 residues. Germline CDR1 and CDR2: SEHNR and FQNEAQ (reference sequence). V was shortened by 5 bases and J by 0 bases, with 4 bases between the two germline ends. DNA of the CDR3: TGTGCCAGCAGCCCCCTGAACACTGAAGCTTTCTTT. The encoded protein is CASSPLNTEAFF.

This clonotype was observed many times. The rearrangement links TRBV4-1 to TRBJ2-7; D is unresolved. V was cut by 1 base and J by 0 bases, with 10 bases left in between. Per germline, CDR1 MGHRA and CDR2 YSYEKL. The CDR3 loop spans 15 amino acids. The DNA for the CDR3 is TGCGCCAGCAGCCAAGTGGGCCAAAGCTCCTACGAGCAGTACTTC. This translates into CASSQVGQSSYEQYF.

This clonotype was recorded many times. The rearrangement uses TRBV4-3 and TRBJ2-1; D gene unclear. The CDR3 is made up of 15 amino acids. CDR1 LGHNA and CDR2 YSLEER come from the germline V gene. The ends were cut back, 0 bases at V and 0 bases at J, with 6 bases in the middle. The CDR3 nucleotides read TGCGCCAGCAGCCAAGATACGAGCTCCTACAATGAGCAGTTCTTC. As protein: CASSQDTSSYNEQFF.

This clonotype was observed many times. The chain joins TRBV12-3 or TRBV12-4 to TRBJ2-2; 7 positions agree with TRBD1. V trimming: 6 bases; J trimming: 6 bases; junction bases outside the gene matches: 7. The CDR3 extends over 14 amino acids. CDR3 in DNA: TGTGCCAGCAGACCCACAGGGGTTGCCGGGGAGCTGTTTTTT. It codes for CASRPTGVAGELFF.

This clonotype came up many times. The DNA for the CDR3 is TGTGCCAGCAGCCGGGGCTTGGACCAAGAGACCCAGTACTTC. Translation gives CASSRGLDQETQYF. This rearrangement joins TRBV7-7 to TRBJ2-5; D possibly uses TRBD1 or TRBD2 (5 bases each). Germline values: CDR1 SSHAT, CDR2 FNYEAQ (reference sequence). The CDR3 runs 14 residues. The V gene lost 5 bases and the J gene lost 0 bases, with 10 bases spanning the gap.

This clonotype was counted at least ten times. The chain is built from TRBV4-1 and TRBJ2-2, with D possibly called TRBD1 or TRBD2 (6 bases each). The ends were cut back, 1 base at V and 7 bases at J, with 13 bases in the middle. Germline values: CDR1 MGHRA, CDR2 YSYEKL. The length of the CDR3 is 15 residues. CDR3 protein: CASSQGVGGGGELFF. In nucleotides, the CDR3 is TGCGCCAGCAGCCAAGGGGTAGGGGGAGGCGGGGAGCTGTTTTTT.

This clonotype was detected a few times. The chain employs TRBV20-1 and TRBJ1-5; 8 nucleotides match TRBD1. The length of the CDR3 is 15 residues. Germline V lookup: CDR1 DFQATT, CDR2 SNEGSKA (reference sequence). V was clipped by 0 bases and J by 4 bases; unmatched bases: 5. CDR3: CSARDLQGENQPQHF. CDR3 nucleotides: TGCAGTGCTAGAGATTTACAGGGGGAAAATCAGCCCCAGCATTTT.

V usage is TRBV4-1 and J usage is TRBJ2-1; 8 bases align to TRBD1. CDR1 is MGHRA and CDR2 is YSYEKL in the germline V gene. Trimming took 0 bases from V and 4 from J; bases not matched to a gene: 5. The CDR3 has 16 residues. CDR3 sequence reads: CASSQDRTGRYNEQFF. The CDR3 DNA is TGCGCCAGCAGCCAAGATCGGACAGGGCGGTACAATGAGCAGTTCTTC.

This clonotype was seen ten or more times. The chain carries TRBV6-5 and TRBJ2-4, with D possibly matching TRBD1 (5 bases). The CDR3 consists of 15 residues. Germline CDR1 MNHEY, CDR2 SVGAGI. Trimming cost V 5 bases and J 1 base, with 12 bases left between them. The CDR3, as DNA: TGTGCCAGCAGTAACTTAGGGGTGGCCAAAAACATTCAGTACTTC. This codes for CASSNLGVAKNIQYF.

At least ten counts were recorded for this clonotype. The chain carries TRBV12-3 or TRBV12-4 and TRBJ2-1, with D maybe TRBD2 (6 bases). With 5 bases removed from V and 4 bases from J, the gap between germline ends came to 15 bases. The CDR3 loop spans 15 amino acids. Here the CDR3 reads CASSPRAEGYNEQFF. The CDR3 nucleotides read TGTGCCAGCAGTCCCAGGGCGGAGGGGTACAATGAGCAGTTCTTC.

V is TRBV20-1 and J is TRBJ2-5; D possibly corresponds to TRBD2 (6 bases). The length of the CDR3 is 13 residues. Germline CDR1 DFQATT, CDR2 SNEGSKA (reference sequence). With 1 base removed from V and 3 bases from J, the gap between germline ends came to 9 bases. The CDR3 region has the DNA TGCAGTGCTAGAGGGAGGGGCGAAGAGACCCAGTACTTC. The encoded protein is CSARGRGEETQYF.

CDR3 sequence: CSVGAGVFADTQYF. The CDR3 DNA follows: TGCAGCGTTGGAGCGGGGGTTTTTGCAGATACGCAGTATTTT. The rearrangement uses TRBV29-1 and TRBJ2-3; 8 bases fit TRBD2. The CDR3 totals 14 residues. J was trimmed by 4 bases and V by 4 bases; bases with no gene match: 7. Germline values: CDR1 SQVTM, CDR2 ANQGSEA.

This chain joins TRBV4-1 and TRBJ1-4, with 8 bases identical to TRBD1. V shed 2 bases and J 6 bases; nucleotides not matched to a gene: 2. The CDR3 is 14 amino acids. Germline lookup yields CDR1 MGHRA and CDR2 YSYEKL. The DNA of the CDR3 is TGCGCCAGCAGCCAAACGACAGGGGATGAAAAACTGTTTTTT. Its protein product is CASSQTTGDEKLFF.

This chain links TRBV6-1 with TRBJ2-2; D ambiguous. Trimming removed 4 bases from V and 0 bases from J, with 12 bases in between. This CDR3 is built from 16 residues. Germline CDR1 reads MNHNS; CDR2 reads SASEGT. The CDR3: CASSGVVGPNTGELFF. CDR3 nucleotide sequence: TGTGCCAGCAGTGGGGTTGTCGGACCGAACACCGGGGAGCTGTTTTTT.

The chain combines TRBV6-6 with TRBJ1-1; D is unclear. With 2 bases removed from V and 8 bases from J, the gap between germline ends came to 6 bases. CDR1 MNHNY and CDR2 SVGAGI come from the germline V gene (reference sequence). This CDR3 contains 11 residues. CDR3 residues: CASSYGGEAFF. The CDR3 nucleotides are TGTGCCAGCAGTTACGGTGGAGAAGCTTTCTTT.

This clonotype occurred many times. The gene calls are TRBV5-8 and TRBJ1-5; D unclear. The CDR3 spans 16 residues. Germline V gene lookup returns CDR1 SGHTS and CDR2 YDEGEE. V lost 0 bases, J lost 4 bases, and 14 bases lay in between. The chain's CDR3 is CASSLGTGLWNQPQHF. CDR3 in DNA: TGTGCCAGCAGCTTGGGTACTGGGCTGTGGAATCAGCCCCAGCATTTT.

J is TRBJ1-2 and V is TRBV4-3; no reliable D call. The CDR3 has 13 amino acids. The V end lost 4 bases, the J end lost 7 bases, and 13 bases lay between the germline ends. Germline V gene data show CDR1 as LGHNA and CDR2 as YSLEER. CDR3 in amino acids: CASSPKIFGGYTF. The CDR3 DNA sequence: TGCGCCAGCAGCCCGAAGATTTTTGGTGGCTACACCTTC.

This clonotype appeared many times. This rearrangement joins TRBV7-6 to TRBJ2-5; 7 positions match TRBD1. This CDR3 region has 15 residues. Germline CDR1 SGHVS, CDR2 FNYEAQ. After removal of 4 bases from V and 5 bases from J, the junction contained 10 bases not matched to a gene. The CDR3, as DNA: TGTGCCAGCAGCTCGTGGGACAGCCGCCAGGAGACCCAGTACTTC. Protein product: CASSSWDSRQETQYF.

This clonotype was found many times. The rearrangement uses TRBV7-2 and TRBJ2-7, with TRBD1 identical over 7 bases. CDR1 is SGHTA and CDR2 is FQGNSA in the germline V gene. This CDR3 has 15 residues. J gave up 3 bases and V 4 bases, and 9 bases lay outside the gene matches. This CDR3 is CASSSARDRLYEQYF. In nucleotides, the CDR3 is TGTGCCAGCAGCTCGGCCCGGGACAGACTCTACGAGCAGTACTTC. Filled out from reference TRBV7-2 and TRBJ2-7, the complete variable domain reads GAGVSQSPSNKVTEKGKDVELRCDPISGHTALYWYRQSLGQGLEFLIYFQGNSAPDKSGLPSDRFSAERTGGSVSTLTIQRTQQEDSAVYLCASSSARDRLYEQYFGPGTRLTVT.